This entry concerns a single T cell receptor beta chain. Its antigen is currently unknown. Mismatch with germline at one junction end may stem from a read error. This CDR3 is 13 amino acids long. The entry originates in a study of T cell responses to AZD1222 COVID-19 vaccine. Study at large: Pooled together were second doses at about 4 or about 12 weeks. The study, taken as a whole, reports: Spike-specific TCR breadth and depth both grew after two AZD1222 doses. Donor demographics were predominantly white British with a female majority; clonal diversity may be underestimated. Samples come after the peak T cell response, not at day 14.

Clones were read by immunoSEQ multiplex PCR, and TCRdb kept only the in-frame ones, dropping some. The table shows roughly 150,000 clones, with roughly nine tenths occurring only once. The material was peripheral blood, obtained on day 0 of AZD1222 vaccination. This chain uses TRBV12-3 or TRBV12-4 with TRBJ2-7; 7 bases line up with TRBD1. The receptor comes from an adult in good health. The CDR3 spells CASSLTDREKISF. The CDR3, as DNA: TGTGCCAGCAGTTTAACCGACAGGGAGAAAATCAGCTTC.